The 12 T cell receptor beta chains reported below all come from one sample, sequenced in a study of cytomegalovirus exposure and HLA in healthy donors. Primers included in the PCR were 60 Vbeta and 13 Jbeta primers. This table comes from immunoSEQ multiplex PCR, and its TCRdb copy is limited to in-frame clones, with some not included. The sample shows about 90,000 clones, approximately 65% of them seen only once. Sequenced: PBMCs. These receptors all stem from a young woman in good health and CMV-seropositive.

The V gene is TRBV10-1, the J gene TRBJ2-7, with D perhaps TRBD1 (5 bases). V lost 2 bases and J lost 1, with 9 bases in between. The length of the CDR3 is 14 residues. The germline CDR1 and CDR2 sequences are WNHNN and SYGVQD (reference sequence). This CDR3 is CASSEDSASYEQYF. In DNA form, the CDR3 reads TGCGCCAGCAGTGAGGACAGCGCTTCCTACGAGCAGTACTTC.

This sequence joins TRBV7-8 and TRBJ1-2; 7 bases align to TRBD1. After removal of 5 bases from V and 2 bases from J, the junction contained 11 bases not matched to a gene. The CDR3 is made up of 16 amino acids. Looked up from germline, CDR1 is SGHVS and CDR2 is FQNEAQ. CDR3 coding DNA: TGTGCCAGCAGCCGATCTAGCAGGGGGACGAACTATGGCTACACCTTC. Amino acids: CASSRSSRGTNYGYTF. Using reference TRBV7-8 and TRBJ1-2 for the parts outside the CDR3, the full variable domain is GAGVSQSPRYKVAKRGQDVALRCDPISGHVSLFWYQQALGQGPEFLTYFQNEAQLDKSGLPSDRFFAERPEGSVSTLKIQRTQQEDSAVYLCASSRSSRGTNYGYTFGSGTRLTVV.

This clone was detected only a few times. J is TRBJ2-2 and V is TRBV6-5, with D tentatively TRBD1 (5 bases). The CDR3 contains 15 residues. The germline V gene encodes CDR1 MNHEY and CDR2 SVGAGI. Trimming took 7 bases from V and 5 from J, leaving 17 bases between them. The CDR3: CASKGGAYGTGELFF. The CDR3 DNA reads as TGTGCCAGCAAAGGTGGGGCCTACGGTACCGGGGAGCTGTTTTTT.

This chain links TRBV11-2 with TRBJ2-7, with 8 bases fitting TRBD1. Germline V gene data show CDR1 as SGHAT and CDR2 as FQNNGV. Unmatched junction bases numbered 8, after V lost 4 bases and J lost 3 bases. This CDR3 region has 15 residues. CDR3 sequence: CASSWTEGQVYEQYF. The CDR3 DNA follows: TGTGCCAGCAGCTGGACCGAGGGACAGGTCTACGAGCAGTACTTC. Full variable domain (remainder filled in from reference TRBV11-2 and TRBJ2-7): EAGVAQSPRYKIIEKRQSVAFWCNPISGHATLYWYQQILGQGPKLLIQFQNNGVVDDSQLPKDRFSAERLKGVDSTLKIQPAKLEDSAVYLCASSWTEGQVYEQYFGPGTRLTVT.

This chain joins TRBV4-1 and TRBJ1-1, with D unclear. The CDR3 is 15 residues long. Germline CDR1 is MGHRA and CDR2 is YSYEKL. V lost 0 bases and J 9 bases, leaving 17 bases between the germline ends. The CDR3 bases are TGCGCCAGCAGCCAAGATCGTATTGGACTCGCAAAAGCTTTCTTT. Amino acids: CASSQDRIGLAKAFF.

The sample holds a few counts of this clone. The chain is built from TRBV27 and TRBJ1-5; D is possibly TRBD1 (6 bases). Germline-derived CDR1 and CDR2 are MNHEY and SMNVEV (reference sequence). This CDR3 spans 17 amino acids. Trimming cost V 5 bases and J 4 bases, with 21 bases left between them. The CDR3 is CASSPLQTGTRNQPQHF. CDR3 bases: TGTGCCAGCAGTCCCCTACAAACAGGGACGAGAAATCAGCCCCAGCATTTT.

This clone was counted between two and nine times. The chain combines TRBV11-3 with TRBJ2-2; TRBD2 matches 7 bases. With 1 base clipped from V and 6 bases from J, the junction kept 2 bases outside the gene matches. CDR1 SGHNT and CDR2 YENEEA come from the germline V gene. This CDR3 region has 14 residues. The CDR3 spells CASSLGGGAGELFF. In DNA form, the CDR3 reads TGTGCCAGCAGCTTAGGTGGGGGGGCCGGGGAGCTGTTTTTT.

This clone was seen a few times. The chain combines TRBV5-4 with TRBJ2-6; D unresolved. This CDR3 comprises 13 residues. V was cut by 0 bases and J by 9 bases, with 7 bases left in between. Germline V gene data show CDR1 as SGHNT and CDR2 as YYREEE (reference sequence). The chain's CDR3 is CASSLDNVNVLTF. The CDR3 nucleotides read TGTGCCAGCAGCTTGGATAATGTCAACGTCCTGACTTTC.

This clone has a single count. The rearrangement links TRBV7-2 to TRBJ2-3, with 8 positions matching TRBD2. Germline V lookup: CDR1 SGHTA, CDR2 FQGNSA. This CDR3 comprises 17 residues. J was trimmed by 5 bases and V by 2 bases; bases with no gene match: 12. As DNA, the CDR3 is TGTGCCAGCAGCTTAACCTTGGCGGGGGGCGGGGGAGATACGCAGTATTTT. Translation gives CASSLTLAGGGGDTQYF.

Worth noting for this clone: The junction departs from the called germline gene at one end, perhaps through a read error. The chain carries TRBV7-9 and TRBJ2-1, with 9 bases aligning to TRBD2. Germline lookup yields CDR1 SEHNR and CDR2 FQNEAQ (reference sequence). The CDR3 spans 15 residues. CDR3 sequence (DNA): TGTTCCAGCAGCTTACTAGCGGGCTTATACAATGAGCAGTTCTTC. Encoded protein: CSSSLLAGLYNEQFF. Drawing the rest from reference TRBV7-9 and TRBJ2-1, the complete variable domain is DTGVSQNPRHKITKRGQNVTFRCDPISEHNRLYWYRQTLGQGPEFLTYFQNEAQLEKSRLLSDRFSAERPKGSFSTLEIQRTEQGDSAMYLCSSSLLAGLYNEQFFGPGTRLTVL.

Notes on this clone: Other DNA sequences within the sample encode an identical CDR3. The rearrangement uses TRBV11-2 and TRBJ2-1, with 10 bases matching TRBD1. Trimming cost V 4 bases and J 2 bases; bases outside gene matches: 2. The CDR3 is 15 amino acids. Germline V gives CDR1 SGHAT, CDR2 FQNNGV. CDR3 bases: TGTGCCAGCAGCTCCGGGACAGGGGCCTACAATGAGCAGTTCTTC. As protein: CASSSGTGAYNEQFF.

This clone came up once. V gene TRBV4-3 combines with J gene TRBJ2-5, with D perhaps TRBD1 (6 bases). The V gene's germline CDR1 is LGHNA and CDR2 YSLEER. With 1 base removed from V and 7 bases from J, the gap between germline ends came to 10 bases. The CDR3 is made up of 13 amino acids. The CDR3 nucleotides are TGCGCCAGCAGCCAAGCAGGGGTTGGGACCCAGTACTTC. This translates into CASSQAGVGTQYF.